These 7 T cell receptor beta chains originate from one sample sequenced in a study of CD8 T cells in ankylosing spondylitis. In TCRdb, the 5' RACE reads were re-called with MiXCR into one record per CDR3 protein. The sample contains under 250,000 distinct CDR3 sequences, roughly 32% of which appear only once. Sequencing was done on a sample of blood, either unsorted or a sorted T cell fraction (not recorded which). Every receptor here comes from a male donor with ankylosing spondylitis or in good health (not recorded which).

J is TRBJ2-1 and V is TRBV11-2; the D is unclear. Trimming took 3 bases from V and 2 from J, leaving 11 bases between them. This CDR3 region has 15 residues. In germline, CDR1 is SGHAT, CDR2 FQNNGV. This chain's CDR3 is CASSFRSLPYNEQFF. DNA for the CDR3: TGTGCCAGCAGCTTTAGGTCGTTACCCTACAATGAGCAGTTCTTC.

Of note for this clonotype: The junction departs from germline at one end; a sequencing error may be responsible. The rearrangement joins TRBV10-2 to TRBJ2-7, with 8 bases matching TRBD1. The germline CDR1 and CDR2 sequences are WSHSY and SAAADI. The CDR3 has 14 amino acids. The CDR3 bases are TGCGCCAGCAGCAGGACAGGGTTGGCGGACGAGCACTACTTC. Translation gives CASSRTGLADEHYF.

The chain joins TRBV29-1 to TRBJ1-5, with D unclear. Germline CDR1 and CDR2: SQVTM and ANQGSEA. V shed 6 bases and J shed 0 bases, with 18 bases lying between them. The CDR3 loop spans 16 amino acids. CDR3 in amino acids: CSVNNLAGISNQPQHF. As DNA, the CDR3 is TGCAGCGTAAACAACTTGGCGGGGATTAGCAATCAGCCCCAGCATTTT.

The V call is TRBV11-1, the J call TRBJ2-4; possibly TRBD1 for D (6 bases). V was clipped by 3 bases and J by 1 base, with 22 bases between them. Germline assignment: CDR1 SGHAT and CDR2 FQDESV (reference sequence). CDR3 length: 19 amino acids. In DNA, the CDR3 is TGTGCCAGCAGCTTCGACTTATATTCGGACAGCCGCGCCAAAAACATTCAGTACTTC. Its translation is CASSFDLYSDSRAKNIQYF.

By frequency in the sample, this clonotype is medium-sized (0.01 to 0.1%). This rearrangement joins TRBV6-1 to TRBJ1-6; D might be TRBD1 (5 bases). This CDR3 comprises 15 residues. The V gene's germline CDR1 is MNHNS and CDR2 SASEGT. Trimming removed 7 bases from V and 10 bases from J, with 20 bases in between. CDR3 sequence (DNA): TGTGCCAGCAAAAGGGGCCTAACGGAGGGGTCACCCCTCCACTTT. It specifies CASKRGLTEGSPLHF.

The chain combines TRBV11-2 with TRBJ2-1, with 10 bases that match TRBD2. After removal of 3 bases from V and 5 bases from J, the junction contained 7 bases not matched to a gene. The CDR3 is 16 amino acids. The germline gives CDR1 SGHAT, CDR2 FQNNGV. CDR3 nucleotides: TGTGCCAGCAGCTTGGGCCTAGCGGGGGACCACAATGAGCAGTTCTTC. It is translated as CASSLGLAGDHNEQFF.

The rearrangement uses TRBV25-1 and TRBJ2-7; D unclear. The CDR3 has 12 amino acids. Trimming removed 9 bases at V and 2 bases at J, with 11 bases between. Germline CDR1 and CDR2: MGHDK and SYGVNS. This chain's CDR3 is CASHSLTYEQYF. DNA for the CDR3: TGTGCCAGTCACAGCCTCACCTACGAGCAGTACTTC.